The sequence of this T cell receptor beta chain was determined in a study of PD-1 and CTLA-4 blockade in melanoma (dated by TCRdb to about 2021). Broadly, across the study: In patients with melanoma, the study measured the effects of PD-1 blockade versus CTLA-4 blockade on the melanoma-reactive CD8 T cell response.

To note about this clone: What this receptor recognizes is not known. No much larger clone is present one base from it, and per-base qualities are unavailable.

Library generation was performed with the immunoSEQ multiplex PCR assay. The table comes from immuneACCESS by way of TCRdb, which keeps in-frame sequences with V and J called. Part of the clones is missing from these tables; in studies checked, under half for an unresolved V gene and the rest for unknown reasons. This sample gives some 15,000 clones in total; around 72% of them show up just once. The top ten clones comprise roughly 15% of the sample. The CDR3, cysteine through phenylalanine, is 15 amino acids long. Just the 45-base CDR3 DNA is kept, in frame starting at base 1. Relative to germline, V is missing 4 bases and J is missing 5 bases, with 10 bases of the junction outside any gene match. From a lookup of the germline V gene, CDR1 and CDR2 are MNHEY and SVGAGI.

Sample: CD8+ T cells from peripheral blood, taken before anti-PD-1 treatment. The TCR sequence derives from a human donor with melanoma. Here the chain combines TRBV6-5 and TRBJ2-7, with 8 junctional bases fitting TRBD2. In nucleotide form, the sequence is TGTGCCAGCAGTTCACCGGGACTAGGCATTCACGAGCAGTACTTC. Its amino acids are CASSSPGLGIHEQYF.